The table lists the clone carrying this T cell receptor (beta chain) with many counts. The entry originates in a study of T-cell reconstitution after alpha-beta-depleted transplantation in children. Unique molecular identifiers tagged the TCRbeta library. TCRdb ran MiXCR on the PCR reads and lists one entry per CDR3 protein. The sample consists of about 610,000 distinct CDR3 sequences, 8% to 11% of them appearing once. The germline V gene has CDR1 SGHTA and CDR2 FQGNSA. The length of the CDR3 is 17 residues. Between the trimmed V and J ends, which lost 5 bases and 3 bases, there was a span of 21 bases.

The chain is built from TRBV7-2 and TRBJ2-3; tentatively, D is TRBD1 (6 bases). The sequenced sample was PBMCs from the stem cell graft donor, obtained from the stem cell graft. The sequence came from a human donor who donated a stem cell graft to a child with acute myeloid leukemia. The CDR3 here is CASSRKGVPLSTDTQYF. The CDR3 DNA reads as TGTGCCAGCAGCCGGAAGGGGGTTCCCCTTTCGACAGATACGCAGTATTTT. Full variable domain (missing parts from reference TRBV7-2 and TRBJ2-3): GAGVSQSPSNKVTEKGKDVELRCDPISGHTALYWYRQSLGQGLEFLIYFQGNSAPDKSGLPSDRFSAERTGGSVSTLTIQRTQQEDSAVYLCASSRKGVPLSTDTQYFGPGTRLTVL.